This is a list of T cell receptor beta chains from one sample in a study of blood T cell repertoires in COVID-19. TCRdb keeps only in-frame clones here, not all; method: immunoSEQ multiplex PCR. The sample lists some 29,000 clones, about 89% seen once, with around 3.5% in the top ten. Specimen: peripheral blood. All receptors derive from a human donor in a cohort sampled during active COVID-19. CDR3s include the opening cysteine and the closing phenylalanine or tryptophan. The D gene is left open where the match is weak.

>15|.|TRBJ1-2|TRBV5-1
CASSPGQRTFYGYTF
TGCGCCAGCAGCCCCGGACAGCGTACCTTCTATGGCTACACCTTC
>14|TRBD1|TRBJ2-1|TRBV18
CASSPDRGGTLEFF
TGTGCCAGCTCACCCGACAGGGGGGGGACTCTCGAGTTCTTC
>15|TRBD1|TRBJ2-7|TRBV7-3
CASSPRNGQGNEQYF
TGTGCCAGCAGCCCCCGCAACGGACAGGGGAACGAGCAGTACTTC
>15|TRBD2|TRBJ2-5|TRBV5-6
CASSFLAGGKETQYF
TGTGCCAGCAGCTTTCTCGCGGGGGGGAAAGAGACCCAGTACTTC
>15|TRBD1|TRBJ2-1|TRBV7-9
CASSLVPTGINEQFF
TGTGCCAGCAGCTTAGTCCCGACAGGGATCAATGAGCAGTTCTTC
>15|.|TRBJ2-1|TRBV2
CASSVGLTQFNEQFF
TGTGCCAGCAGTGTTGGGCTTACTCAATTCAATGAGCAGTTCTTC
>17|TRBD1|TRBJ2-6|TRBV12-5
CASGFGTGASGANVLTF
TGTGCTAGTGGGTTCGGGACAGGGGCCTCTGGGGCCAACGTCCTGACTTTC
>15|.|TRBJ2-7|TRBV7-2
CASSITPRGTYEQYF
TGTGCCAGCAGCATCACACCCCGGGGTACCTACGAGCAGTACTTC
>15|TRBD1|TRBJ2-2|TRBV18
CASSPGQGHTGELFF
TGTGCCAGCTCACCGGGACAGGGTCACACCGGGGAGCTGTTTTTT
>18|TRBD1|TRBJ2-1|TRBV27
CATVPGTGATSSYNEQFF
TGTGCCACAGTACCGGGGACAGGGGCTACCTCTTCCTACAATGAGCAGTTCTTC
>14|.|TRBJ2-5|TRBV24-1
CATSETAQGETQYF
TGTGCCACCAGTGAGACAGCCCAAGGGGAGACCCAGTACTTC
>17|.|TRBJ1-4|TRBV4-3
CASSRDRSIGTNEKLFF
TGCGCCAGCAGCCGAGACAGGTCAATCGGTACTAATGAAAAACTGTTTTTT
>13|.|TRBJ1-1|TRBV7-8
CASSRGWDTEAFF
TGTGCCAGCAGTAGGGGGTGGGACACTGAAGCTTTCTTT
>15|.|TRBJ1-6|TRBV6-5
CASSLSFGGNSPLHF
TGTGCCAGCAGTTTAAGTTTCGGGGGTAATTCACCCCTCCACTTT
>15|TRBD2|TRBJ2-7|TRBV4-1
CASSPQRGATYEQYF
TGCGCCAGCAGCCCTCAGCGGGGCGCGACCTACGAGCAGTACTTC